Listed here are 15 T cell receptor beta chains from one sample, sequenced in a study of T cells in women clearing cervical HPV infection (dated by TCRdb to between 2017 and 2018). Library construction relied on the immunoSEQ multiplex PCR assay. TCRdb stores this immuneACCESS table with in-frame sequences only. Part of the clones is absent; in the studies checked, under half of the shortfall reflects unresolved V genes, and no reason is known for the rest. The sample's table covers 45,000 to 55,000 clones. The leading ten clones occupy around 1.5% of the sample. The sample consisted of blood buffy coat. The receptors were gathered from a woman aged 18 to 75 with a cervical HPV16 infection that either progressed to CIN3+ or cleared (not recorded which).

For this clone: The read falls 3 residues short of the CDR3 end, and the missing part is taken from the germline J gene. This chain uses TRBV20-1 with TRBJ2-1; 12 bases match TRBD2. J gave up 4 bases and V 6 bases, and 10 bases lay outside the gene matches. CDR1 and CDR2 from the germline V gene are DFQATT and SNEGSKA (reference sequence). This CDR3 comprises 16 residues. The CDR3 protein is CSASALAGGSYNEQFF. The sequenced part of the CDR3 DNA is TGCAGTGCGAGCGCCCTAGCGGGAGGGTCATACAATGAG.

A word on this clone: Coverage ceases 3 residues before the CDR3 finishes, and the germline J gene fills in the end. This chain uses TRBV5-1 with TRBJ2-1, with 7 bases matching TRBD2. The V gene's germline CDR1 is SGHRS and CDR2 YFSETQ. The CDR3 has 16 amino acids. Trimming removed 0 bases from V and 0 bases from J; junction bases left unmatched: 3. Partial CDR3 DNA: TGCGCCAGCAGCTTGGTCGGGGGGTACTCCTACAATGAG. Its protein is CASSLVGGYSYNE. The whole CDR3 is CASSLVGGYSYNEQFF.

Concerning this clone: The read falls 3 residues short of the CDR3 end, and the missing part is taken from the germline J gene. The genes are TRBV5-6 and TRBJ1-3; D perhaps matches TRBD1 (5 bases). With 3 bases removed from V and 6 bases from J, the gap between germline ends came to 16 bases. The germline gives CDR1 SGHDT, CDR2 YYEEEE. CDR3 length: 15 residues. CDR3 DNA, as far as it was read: TGTGCCAGCAGCTGGTTGGGCAGGGCCACAAACACC. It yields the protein CASSWLGRATNT. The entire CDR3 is CASSWLGRATNTIYF.

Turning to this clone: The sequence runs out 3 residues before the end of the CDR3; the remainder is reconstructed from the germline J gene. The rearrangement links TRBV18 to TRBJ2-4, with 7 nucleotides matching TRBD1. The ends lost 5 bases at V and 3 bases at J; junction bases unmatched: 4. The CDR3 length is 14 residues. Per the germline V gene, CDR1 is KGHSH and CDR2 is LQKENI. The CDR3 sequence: CASSVTGNKNIQYF. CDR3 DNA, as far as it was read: TGTGCCAGCTCAGTGACAGGGAACAAAAACATT.

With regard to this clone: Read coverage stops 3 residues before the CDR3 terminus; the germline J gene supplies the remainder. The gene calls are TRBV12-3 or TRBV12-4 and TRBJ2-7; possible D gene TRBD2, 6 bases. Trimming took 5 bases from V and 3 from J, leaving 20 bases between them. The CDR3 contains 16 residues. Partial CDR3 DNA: TGTGCCAGCAGTCCCGGAGGGCCAGCAAGGCGCTACGAG. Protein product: CASSPGGPARRYE. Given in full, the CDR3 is CASSPGGPARRYEQYF.

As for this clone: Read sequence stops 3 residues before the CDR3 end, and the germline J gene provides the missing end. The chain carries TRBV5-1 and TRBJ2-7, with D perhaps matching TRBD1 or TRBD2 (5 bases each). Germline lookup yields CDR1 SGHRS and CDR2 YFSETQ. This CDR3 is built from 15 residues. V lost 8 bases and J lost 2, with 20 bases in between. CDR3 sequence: CASKEQDPGTYEQYF. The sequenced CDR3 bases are TGCGCCAGTAAGGAACAGGACCCCGGGACCTACGAG.

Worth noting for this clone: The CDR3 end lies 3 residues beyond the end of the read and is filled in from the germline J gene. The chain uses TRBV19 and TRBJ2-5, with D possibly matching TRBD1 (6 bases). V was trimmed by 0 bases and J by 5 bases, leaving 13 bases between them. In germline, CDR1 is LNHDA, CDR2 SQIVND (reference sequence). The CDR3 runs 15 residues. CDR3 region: CASSIDPTGRETQYF. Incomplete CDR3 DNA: TGTGCCAGTAGTATAGACCCAACAGGGCGTGAGACC.

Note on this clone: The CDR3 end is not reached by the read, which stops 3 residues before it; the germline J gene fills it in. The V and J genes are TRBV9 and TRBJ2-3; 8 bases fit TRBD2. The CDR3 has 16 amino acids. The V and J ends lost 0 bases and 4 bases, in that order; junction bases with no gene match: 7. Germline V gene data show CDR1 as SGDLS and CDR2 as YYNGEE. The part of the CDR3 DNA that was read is TGTGCCAGCAGCGTAGCGGGGGGGCGGTCTGCAGATACG. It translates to CASSVAGGRSADT. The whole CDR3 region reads CASSVAGGRSADTQYF.

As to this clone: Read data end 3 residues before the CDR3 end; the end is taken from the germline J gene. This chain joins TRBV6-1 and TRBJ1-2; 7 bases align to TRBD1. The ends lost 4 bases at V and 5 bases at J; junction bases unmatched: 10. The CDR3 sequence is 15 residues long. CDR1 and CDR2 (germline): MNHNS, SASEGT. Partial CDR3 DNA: TGTGCCAGCAGTGCCCGGGACAGCCAACCTTATGGC. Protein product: CASSARDSQPYG. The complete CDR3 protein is CASSARDSQPYGYTF.

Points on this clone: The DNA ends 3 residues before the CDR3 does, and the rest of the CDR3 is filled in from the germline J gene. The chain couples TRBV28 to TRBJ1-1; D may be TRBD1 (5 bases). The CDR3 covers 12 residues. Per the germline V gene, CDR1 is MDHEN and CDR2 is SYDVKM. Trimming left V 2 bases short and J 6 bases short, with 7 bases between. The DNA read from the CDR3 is TGTGCCAGCAGTTTAGAGGGGTCTGAA. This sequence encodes CASSLEGSE. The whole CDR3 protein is CASSLEGSEAFF.

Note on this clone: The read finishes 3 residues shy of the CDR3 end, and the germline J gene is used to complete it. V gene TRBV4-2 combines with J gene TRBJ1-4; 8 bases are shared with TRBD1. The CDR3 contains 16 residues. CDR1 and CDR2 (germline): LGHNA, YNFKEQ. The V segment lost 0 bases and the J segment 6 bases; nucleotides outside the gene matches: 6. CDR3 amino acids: CASSQEGDRRDEKLFF. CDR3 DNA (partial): TGTGCCAGCAGCCAAGAGGGGGACAGGCGGGATGAAAAA.

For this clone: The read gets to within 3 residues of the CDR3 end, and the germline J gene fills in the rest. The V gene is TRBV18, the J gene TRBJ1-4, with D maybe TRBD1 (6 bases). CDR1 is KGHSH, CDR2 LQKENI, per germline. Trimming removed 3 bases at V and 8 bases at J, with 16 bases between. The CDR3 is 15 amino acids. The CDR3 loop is CASSPVTGGKEKLFF. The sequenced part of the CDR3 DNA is TGTGCCAGCTCACCCGTGACAGGTGGGAAGGAAAAA.

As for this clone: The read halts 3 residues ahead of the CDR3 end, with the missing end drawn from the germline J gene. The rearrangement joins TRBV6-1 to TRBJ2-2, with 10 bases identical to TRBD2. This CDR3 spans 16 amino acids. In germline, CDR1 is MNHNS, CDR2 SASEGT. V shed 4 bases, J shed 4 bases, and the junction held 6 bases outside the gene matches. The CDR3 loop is CASSGSGGAGTGELFF. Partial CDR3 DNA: TGTGCCAGCAGTGGAAGCGGGGGGGCGGGCACCGGGGAG.

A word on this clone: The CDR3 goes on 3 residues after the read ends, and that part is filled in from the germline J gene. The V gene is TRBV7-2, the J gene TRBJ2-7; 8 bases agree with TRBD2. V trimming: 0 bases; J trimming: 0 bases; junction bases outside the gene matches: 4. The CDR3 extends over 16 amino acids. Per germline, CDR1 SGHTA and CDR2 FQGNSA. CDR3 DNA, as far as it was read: TGTGCCAGCAGCTTAGCGCCCGGGACTAGCTCCTACGAG. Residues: CASSLAPGTSSYE. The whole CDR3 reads CASSLAPGTSSYEQYF. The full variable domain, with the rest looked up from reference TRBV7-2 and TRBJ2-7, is GAGVSQSPSNKVTEKGKDVELRCDPISGHTALYWYRQSLGQGLEFLIYFQGNSAPDKSGLPSDRFSAERTGGSVSTLTIQRTQQEDSAVYLCASSLAPGTSSYEQYFGPGTRLTVT.

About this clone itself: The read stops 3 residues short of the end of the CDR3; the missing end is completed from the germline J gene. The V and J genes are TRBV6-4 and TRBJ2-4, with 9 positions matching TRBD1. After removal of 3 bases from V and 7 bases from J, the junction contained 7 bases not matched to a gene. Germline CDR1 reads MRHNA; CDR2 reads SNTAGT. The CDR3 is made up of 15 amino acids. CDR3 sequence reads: CASSETGQGGNIQYF. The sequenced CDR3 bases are TGTGCCAGCAGTGAGACGGGACAGGGAGGGAACATT.